This T cell receptor beta chain was recovered during a study of T cell clones after liver transplantation. The wider study: Patients counted as tolerant after at least one year off all immunosuppression, enzymes not exceeding twice normal. Findings and caveats of the study: Conclusions were preliminary, with small, heterogeneous patient groups.

Clones were read by immunoSEQ multiplex PCR, and TCRdb kept only the in-frame ones, dropping some. The sample shows 20,000 to 25,000 clones, over 85% of them seen only once. A word on this clone: The target antigen is unknown.

V lost 4 bases, J lost 8 bases, and 26 bases lay in between. From germline, CDR1 is PRHDT and CDR2 FYEKMQ (reference sequence). The CDR3 consists of 17 residues. The sequences come from CD8+ T cells from blood, collected approximately 27 months after liver transplant. The receptor's source is a human patient who received a liver transplant. Certain T cells may be donor cells from the graft. This rearrangement joins TRBV13 to TRBJ1-2; D may be TRBD1 (5 bases). The DNA for the CDR3 is TGTGCCAGCAGCTCACGTATTGACAGTCCCATTGGCGGAGGCTACACCTTC. Translated: CASSSRIDSPIGGGYTF.